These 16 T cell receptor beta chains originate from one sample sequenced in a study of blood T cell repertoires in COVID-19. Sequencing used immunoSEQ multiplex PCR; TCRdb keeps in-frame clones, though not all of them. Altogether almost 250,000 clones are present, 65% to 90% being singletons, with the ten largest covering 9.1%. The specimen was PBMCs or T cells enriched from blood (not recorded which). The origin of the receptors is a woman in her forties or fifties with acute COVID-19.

The CDR3 sequence is CASSPLSGGAFGELFF. In DNA, the CDR3 is TGTGCCAGTAGTCCCCTCAGCGGGGGGGCATTCGGGGAGCTGTTTTTT. The chain links TRBV19 to TRBJ2-2, with 10 bases fitting TRBD2. V gave up 5 bases and J gave up 7 bases; unmatched junction bases: 10. From germline, CDR1 is LNHDA and CDR2 SQIVND (reference sequence). The CDR3 has 16 amino acids.

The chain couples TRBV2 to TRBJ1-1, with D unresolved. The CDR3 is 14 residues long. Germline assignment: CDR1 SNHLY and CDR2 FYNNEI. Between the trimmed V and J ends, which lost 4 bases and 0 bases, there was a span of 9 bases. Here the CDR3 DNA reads TGTGCCAGCAGTGGAACCCTAATGAACACTGAAGCTTTCTTT. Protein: CASSGTLMNTEAFF.

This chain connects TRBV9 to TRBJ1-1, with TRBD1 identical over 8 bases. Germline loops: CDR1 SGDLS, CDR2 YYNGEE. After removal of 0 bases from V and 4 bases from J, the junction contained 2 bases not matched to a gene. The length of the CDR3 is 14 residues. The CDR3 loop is CASSVDQGATEAFF. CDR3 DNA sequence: TGTGCCAGCAGCGTAGACCAGGGGGCCACTGAAGCTTTCTTT. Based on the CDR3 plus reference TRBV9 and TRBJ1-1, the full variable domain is DSGVTQTPKHLITATGQRVTLRCSPRSGDLSVYWYQQSLDQGLQFLIQYYNGEERAKGNILERFSAQQFPDLHSELNLSSLELGDSALYFCASSVDQGATEAFFGQGTRLTVV.

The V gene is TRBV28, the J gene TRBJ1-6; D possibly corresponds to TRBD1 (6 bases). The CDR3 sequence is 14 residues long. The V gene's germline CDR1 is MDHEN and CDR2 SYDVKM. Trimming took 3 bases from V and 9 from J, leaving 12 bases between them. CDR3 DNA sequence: TGTGCCAGCAGTTTTGACAGGCCACTTTCACCCCTCCACTTT. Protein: CASSFDRPLSPLHF.

CDR3 sequence reads: CASSHKQGSNQPQHF. Here the CDR3 DNA reads TGTGCCAGCAGTCATAAACAGGGAAGCAATCAGCCCCAGCATTTT. This chain links TRBV2 with TRBJ1-5, with D possibly matching TRBD1 (6 bases). Germline V gene sequence: CDR1 SNHLY, CDR2 FYNNEI. V shed 5 bases and J shed 1 base, with 12 bases lying between them. The CDR3 length is 15 residues. The full variable domain, completed using reference TRBV2 and TRBJ1-5, is EPEVTQTPSHQVTQMGQEVILRCVPISNHLYFYWYRQILGQKVEFLVSFYNNEISEKSEIFDDQFSVERPDGSNFTLKIRSTKLEDSAMYFCASSHKQGSNQPQHFGDGTRLSIL.

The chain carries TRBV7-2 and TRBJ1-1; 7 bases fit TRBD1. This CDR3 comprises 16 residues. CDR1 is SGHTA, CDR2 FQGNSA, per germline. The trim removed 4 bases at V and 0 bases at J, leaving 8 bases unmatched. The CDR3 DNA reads TGTGCCAGCAGCTCGCTAGGGGGCGCGATGAACACTGAAGCTTTCTTT. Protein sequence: CASSSLGGAMNTEAFF. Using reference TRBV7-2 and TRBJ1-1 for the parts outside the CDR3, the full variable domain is GAGVSQSPSNKVTEKGKDVELRCDPISGHTALYWYRQSLGQGLEFLIYFQGNSAPDKSGLPSDRFSAERTGGSVSTLTIQRTQQEDSAVYLCASSSLGGAMNTEAFFGQGTRLTVV.

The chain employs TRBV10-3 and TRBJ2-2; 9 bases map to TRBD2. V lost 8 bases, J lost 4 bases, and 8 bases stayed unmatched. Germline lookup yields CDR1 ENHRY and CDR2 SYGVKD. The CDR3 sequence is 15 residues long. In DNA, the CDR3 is TGTGCCATCGGCGGCGGGGGGGCCGGCACCGGGGAGCTGTTTTTT. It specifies CAIGGGGAGTGELFF.

The CDR3 loop is CAWSLAHTTGSNEKLFF. CDR3 DNA sequence: TGTGCCTGGAGCCTAGCCCACACGACAGGGTCCAATGAAAAACTGTTTTTT. V and J are TRBV30 and TRBJ1-4; the match to TRBD1 covers 7 bases. The CDR3 contains 17 residues. Per germline, CDR1 GTSNPN and CDR2 SVGIG (reference sequence). V lost 3 bases and J lost 5; bases outside the gene matches: 15.

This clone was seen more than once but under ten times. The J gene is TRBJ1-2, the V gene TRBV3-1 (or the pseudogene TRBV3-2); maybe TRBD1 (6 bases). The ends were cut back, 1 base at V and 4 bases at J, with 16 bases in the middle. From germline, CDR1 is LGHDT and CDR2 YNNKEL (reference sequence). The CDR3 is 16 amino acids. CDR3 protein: CASSQVGVKGGYGYTF. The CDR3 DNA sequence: TGTGCCAGCAGCCAAGTCGGAGTCAAAGGGGGCTATGGCTACACCTTC.

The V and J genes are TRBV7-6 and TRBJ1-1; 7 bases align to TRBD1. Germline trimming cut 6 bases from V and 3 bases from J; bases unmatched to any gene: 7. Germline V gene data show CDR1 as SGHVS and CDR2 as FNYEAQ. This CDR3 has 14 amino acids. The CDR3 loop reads CASRVQQGDTEAFF. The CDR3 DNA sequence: TGTGCCAGCAGGGTACAGCAGGGGGACACTGAAGCTTTCTTT.

The CDR3 bases are TGCAGCGTTGATGAGGCGAGTACGCAGTATTTT. This sequence encodes CSVDEASTQYF. The V call is TRBV29-1, the J call TRBJ2-3; no firm D call. The length of the CDR3 is 11 residues. The germline V and J ends were trimmed by 3 bases and 8 bases, with 9 bases remaining between them. Germline V CDR1 and CDR2: SQVTM, ANQGSEA.

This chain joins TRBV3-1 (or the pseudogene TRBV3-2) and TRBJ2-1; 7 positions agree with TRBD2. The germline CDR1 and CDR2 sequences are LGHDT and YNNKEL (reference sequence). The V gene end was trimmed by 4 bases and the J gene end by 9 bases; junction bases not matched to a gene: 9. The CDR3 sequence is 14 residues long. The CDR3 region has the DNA TGTGCCAGCAGCCCCAGGACTAGTTCGGTTGAGCAGTTCTTC. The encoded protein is CASSPRTSSVEQFF.

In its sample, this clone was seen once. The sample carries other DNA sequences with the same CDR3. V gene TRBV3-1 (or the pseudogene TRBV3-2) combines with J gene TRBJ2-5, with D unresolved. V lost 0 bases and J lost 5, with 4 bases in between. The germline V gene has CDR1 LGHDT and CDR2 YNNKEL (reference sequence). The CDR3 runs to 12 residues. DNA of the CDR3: TGTGCCAGCAGCCAAGAAGAGGAGACCCAGTACTTC. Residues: CASSQEEETQYF.

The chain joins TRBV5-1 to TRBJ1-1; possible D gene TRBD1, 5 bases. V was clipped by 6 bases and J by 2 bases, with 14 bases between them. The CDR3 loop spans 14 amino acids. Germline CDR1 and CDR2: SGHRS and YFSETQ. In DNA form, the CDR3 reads TGCGCCAGCAAATGGGGGGGACCTAACACTGAAGCTTTCTTT. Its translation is CASKWGGPNTEAFF. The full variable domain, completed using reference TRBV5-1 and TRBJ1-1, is KAGVTQTPRYLIKTRGQQVTLSCSPISGHRSVSWYQQTPGQGLQFLFEYFSETQRNKGNFPGRFSGRQFSNSRSEMNVSTLELGDSALYLCASKWGGPNTEAFFGQGTRLTVV.

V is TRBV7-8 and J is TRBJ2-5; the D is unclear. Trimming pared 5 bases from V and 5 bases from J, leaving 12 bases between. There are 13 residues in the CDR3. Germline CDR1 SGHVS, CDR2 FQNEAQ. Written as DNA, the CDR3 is TGTGCCAGCAGCCGCGTACAGTTGGAGACCCAGTACTTC. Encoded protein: CASSRVQLETQYF. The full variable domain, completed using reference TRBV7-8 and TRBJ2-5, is GAGVSQSPRYKVAKRGQDVALRCDPISGHVSLFWYQQALGQGPEFLTYFQNEAQLDKSGLPSDRFFAERPEGSVSTLKIQRTQQEDSAVYLCASSRVQLETQYFGPGTRLLVL.

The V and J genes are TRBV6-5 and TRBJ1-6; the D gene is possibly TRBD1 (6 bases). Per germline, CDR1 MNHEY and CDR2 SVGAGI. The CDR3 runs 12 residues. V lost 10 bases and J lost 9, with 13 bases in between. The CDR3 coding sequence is TGTGCCACAAGTCCCAGGGGTTCACCCCTCCACTTT. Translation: CATSPRGSPLHF.